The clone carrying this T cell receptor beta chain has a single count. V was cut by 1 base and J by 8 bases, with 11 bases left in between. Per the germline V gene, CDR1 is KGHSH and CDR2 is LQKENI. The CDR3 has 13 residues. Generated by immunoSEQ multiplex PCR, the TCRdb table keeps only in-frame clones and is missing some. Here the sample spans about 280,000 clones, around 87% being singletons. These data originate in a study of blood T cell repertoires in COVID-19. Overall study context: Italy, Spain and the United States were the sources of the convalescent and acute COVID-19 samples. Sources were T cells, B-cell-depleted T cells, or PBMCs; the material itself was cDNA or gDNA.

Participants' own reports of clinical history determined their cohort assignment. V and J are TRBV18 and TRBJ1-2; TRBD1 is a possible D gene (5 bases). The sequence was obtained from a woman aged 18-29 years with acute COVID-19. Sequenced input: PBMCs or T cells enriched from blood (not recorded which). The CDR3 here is CASSPLDSGGYTF. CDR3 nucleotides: TGTGCCAGCTCACCACTTGACAGTGGCGGCTACACCTTC.